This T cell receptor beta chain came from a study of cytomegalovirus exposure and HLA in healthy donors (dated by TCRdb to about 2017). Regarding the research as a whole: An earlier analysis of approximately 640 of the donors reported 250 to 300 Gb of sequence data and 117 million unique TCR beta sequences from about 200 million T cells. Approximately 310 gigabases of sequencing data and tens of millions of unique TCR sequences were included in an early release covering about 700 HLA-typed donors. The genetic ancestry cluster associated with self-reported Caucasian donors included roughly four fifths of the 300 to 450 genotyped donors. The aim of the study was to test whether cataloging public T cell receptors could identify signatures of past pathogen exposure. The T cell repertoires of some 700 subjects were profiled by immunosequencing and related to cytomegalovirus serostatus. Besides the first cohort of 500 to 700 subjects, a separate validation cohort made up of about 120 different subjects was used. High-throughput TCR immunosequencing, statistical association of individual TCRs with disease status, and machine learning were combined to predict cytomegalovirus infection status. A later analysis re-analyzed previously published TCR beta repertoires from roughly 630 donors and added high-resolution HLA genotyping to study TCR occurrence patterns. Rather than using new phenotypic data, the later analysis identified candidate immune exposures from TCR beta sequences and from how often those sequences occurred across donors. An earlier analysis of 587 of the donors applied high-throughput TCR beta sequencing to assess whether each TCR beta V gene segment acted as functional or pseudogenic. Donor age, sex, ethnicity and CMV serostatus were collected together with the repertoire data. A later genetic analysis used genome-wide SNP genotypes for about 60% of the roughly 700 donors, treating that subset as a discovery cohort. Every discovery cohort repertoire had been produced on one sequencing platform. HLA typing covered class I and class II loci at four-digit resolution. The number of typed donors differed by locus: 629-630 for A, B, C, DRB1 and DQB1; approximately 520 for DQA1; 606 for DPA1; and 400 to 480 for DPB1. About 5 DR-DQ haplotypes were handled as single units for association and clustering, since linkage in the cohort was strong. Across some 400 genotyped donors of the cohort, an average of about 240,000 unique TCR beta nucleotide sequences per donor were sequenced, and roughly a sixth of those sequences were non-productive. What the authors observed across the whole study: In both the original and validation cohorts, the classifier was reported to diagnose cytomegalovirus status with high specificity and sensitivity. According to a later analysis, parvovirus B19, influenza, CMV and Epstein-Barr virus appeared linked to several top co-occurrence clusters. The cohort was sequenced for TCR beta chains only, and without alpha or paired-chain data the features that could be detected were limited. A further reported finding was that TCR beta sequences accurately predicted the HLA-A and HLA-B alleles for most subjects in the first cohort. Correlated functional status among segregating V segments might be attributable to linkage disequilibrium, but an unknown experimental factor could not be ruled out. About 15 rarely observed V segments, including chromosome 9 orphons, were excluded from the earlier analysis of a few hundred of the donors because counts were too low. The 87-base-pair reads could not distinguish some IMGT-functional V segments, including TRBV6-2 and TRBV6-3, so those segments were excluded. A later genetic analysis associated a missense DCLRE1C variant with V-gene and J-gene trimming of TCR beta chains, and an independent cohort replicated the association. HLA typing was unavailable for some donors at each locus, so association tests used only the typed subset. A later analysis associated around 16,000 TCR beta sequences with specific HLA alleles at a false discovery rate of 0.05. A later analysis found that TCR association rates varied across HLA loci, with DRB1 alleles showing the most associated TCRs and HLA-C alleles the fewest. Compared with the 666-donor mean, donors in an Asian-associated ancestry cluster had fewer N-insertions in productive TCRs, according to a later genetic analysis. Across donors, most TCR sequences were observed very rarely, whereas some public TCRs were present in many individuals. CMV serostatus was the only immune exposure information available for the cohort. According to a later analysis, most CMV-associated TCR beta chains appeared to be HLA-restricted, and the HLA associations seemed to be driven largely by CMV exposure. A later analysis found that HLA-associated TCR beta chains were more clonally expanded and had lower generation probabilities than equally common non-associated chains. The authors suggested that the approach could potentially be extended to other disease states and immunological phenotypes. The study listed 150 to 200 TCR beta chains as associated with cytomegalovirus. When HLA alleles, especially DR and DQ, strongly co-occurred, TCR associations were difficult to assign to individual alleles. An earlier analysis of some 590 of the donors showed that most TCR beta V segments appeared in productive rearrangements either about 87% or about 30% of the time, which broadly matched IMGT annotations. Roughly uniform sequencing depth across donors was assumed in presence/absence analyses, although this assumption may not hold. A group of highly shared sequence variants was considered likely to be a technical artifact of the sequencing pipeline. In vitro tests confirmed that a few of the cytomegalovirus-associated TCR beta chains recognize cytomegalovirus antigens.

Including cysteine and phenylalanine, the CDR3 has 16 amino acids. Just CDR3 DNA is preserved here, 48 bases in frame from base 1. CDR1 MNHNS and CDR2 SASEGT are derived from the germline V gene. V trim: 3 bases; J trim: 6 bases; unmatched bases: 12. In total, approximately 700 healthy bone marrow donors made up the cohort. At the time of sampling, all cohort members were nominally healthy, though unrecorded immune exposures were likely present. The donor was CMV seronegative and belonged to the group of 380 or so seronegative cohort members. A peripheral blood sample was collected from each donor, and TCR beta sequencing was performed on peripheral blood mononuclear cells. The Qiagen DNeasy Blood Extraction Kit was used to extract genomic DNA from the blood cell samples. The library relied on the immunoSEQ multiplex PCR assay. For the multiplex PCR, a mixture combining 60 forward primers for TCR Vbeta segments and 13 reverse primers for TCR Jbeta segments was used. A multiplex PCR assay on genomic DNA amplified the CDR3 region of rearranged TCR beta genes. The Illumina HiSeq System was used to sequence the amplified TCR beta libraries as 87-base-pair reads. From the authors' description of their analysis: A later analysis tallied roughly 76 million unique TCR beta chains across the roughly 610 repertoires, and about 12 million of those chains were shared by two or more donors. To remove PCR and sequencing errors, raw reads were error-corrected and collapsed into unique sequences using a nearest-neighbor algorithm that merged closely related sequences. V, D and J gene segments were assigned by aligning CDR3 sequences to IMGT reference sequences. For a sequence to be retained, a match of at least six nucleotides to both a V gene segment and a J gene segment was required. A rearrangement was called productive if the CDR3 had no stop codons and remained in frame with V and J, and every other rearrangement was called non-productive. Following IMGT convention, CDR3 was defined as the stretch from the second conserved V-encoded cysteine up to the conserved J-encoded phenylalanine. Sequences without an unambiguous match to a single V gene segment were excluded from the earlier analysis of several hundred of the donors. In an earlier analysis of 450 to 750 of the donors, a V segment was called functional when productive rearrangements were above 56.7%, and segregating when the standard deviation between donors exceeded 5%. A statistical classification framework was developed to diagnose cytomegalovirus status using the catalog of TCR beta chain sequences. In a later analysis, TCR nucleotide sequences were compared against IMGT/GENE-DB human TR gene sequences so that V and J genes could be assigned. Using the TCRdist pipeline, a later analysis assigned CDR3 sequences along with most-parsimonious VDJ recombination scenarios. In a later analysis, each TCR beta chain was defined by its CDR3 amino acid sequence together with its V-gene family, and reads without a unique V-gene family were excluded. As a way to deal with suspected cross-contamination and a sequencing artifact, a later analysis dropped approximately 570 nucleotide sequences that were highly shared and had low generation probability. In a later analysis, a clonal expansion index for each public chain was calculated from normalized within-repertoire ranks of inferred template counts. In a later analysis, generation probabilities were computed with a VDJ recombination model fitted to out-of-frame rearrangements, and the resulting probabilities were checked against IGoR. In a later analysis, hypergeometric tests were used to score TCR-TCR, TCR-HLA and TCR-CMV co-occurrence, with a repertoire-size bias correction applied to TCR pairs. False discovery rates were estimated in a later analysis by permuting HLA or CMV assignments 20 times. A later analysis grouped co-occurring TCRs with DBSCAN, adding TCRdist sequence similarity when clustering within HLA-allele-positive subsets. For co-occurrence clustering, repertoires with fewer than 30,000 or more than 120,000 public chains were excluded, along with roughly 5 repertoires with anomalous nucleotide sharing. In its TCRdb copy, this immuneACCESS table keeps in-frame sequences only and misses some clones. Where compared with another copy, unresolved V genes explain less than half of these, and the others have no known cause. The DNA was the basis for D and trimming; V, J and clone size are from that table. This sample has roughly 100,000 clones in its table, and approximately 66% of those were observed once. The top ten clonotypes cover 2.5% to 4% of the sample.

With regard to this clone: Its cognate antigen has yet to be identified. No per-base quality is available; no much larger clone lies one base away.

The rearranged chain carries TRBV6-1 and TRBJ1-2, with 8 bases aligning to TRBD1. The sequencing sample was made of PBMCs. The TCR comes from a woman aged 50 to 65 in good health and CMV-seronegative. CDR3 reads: CASSDRQGNMVHGYTF. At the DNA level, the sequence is TGTGCCAGCAGTGACCGACAGGGGAATATGGTCCATGGCTACACCTTC.